One T cell receptor (beta chain) is described in this entry. The target antigen is unknown. The data are from a study of T cell repertoires in ileal Crohn's disease. Across the whole study: Patients had a median roughly 8-year disease duration, and about 36% were active smokers. All patients had surgery for stricturing (about 61%) or penetrating (about 39%) disease.

Method: immunoSEQ multiplex PCR; TCRdb's copy keeps in-frame clones and lacks some. The sample contains around 15,000 clones, 70% to 90% of which appear only once. Trimming took off 0 bases at V and 3 bases at J, with 8 bases between the two ends. The CDR3 runs 14 residues. The V gene's germline CDR1 is LGHNA and CDR2 YNFKEQ. Study-level results: Clonal expansions were more frequent in active smokers than non-smokers at surgery. Mucosal expansions were suggested to be mainly CD8 T cells.

Specimen: ileal tissue. The chain is built from TRBV4-2 and TRBJ1-2; D gene uncertain. This TCR derives from an adult with Crohn's disease. The CDR3 nucleotides read TGTGCCAGCAGCCAAGACCGGGAGTACTATGGCTACACCTTC. Protein sequence: CASSQDREYYGYTF.